This T cell receptor beta chain was documented in a study of ipilimumab plus nivolumab after autologous stem cell transplantation. As for the study in general: Typical patient got a handful of ipilimumab doses and 7 or 8 nivolumab doses (median).

TCRdb's copy holds only in-frame clones and misses some; the assay was immunoSEQ multiplex PCR. The sample lists some 41,000 clones, around 92% occurring once. Sequenced material: PBMCs, taken in a trial of ipilimumab plus nivolumab as post-transplant consolidation. This clonotype was obtained from a male donor with multiple myeloma.

The CDR3, as DNA: TGTGCCGTAGCGGCCGGACAGCACTCCTACGAGCAGTACTTC. Protein: CAVAAGQHSYEQYF. This chain uses TRBV10-3 with TRBJ2-7, with D tentatively TRBD1 or TRBD2 (6 bases each). The V and J ends lost 11 bases and 0 bases respectively, with 17 bases between them. Per germline, CDR1 ENHRY and CDR2 SYGVKD. This CDR3 comprises 14 residues.